This TCR beta chain was sequenced during a study of shared clonotypes between healthy human individuals (dated by TCRdb to the early 2020s). Describing the broader study: A couple of women and three men aged 18 to 49 years were included in the cohort. To increase sequencing depth and limit assay-specific biases, different laboratories used diverse techniques to prepare libraries and sequence TCR repertoires. For each donor, CD4 naive and CD4 memory were each run on three plates, CD8 naive on two plates, and CD8 memory on one plate. To estimate repertoire size and how much clonotypes are shared between individuals, the study performed deep sequencing of blood TCR repertoires from a few healthy adults. Each donor's leukapheresis produced roughly between roughly 0.85 and 10 billion PBMCs.

TCR CDR3 regions were amplified from genomic DNA by multiplex PCR using the deep immunoSEQ assay. Extracted genomic DNA from each cell subset was spread evenly across all wells of several immunoSEQ 96-well plates, with each plate serving as a replicate. For sorted subsets, about 220 ng of genomic DNA, equivalent to 25,000 to 35,000 T cell genomes, went into each replicate PCR. The purified libraries were quantified using a Qubit 3.0 fluorometer, sized with a Bioanalyzer 2100, and then quantified again using the KAPA Library Quantification kit. A separate single-read 150-cycle Illumina NextSeq 550 flow cell was used to sequence each immunoSEQ 96-well plate. Under the source paper's analysis protocol: Because the immunoSEQ output held only junctional sequences and lacked quality scores, the filtering could not match the filtering applied to full-length reads. Sequences were annotated with PyIR, a Python wrapper for IgBLAST v1.9, using IMGT germline references to assign V/J genes and CDR3. Reads were filtered out if the reads had weak V/J assignments (E-value above 1e-6), no CDR3, stop codons, out-of-frame junctions, or ambiguous translated residues. V3J clonotypes were defined as sequences sharing the same inferred V gene, J gene, and CDR3 amino acid sequence. Percentage overlap between repertoires was calculated by dividing the number of shared unique clonotypes by the size of the smaller repertoire. Three approaches were used to assess repertoire richness: RTK rarefaction, the Chao1 estimator, and Recon v2.1 estimates of unobserved clonotypes. OLGA was used to compute generation probabilities for all TCRbeta clonotypes that the gDNA method yielded from a few donors. TCRdb took this table from immuneACCESS and kept in-frame rearrangements with V and J called. Such tables lack part of the clones; where checked against another copy, unresolved V genes explain under half of the gap, and the rest is unexplained. Clone size and the V and J calls come from that table; the DNA yielded D and trimming. For this sample the table gives hundreds of thousands of clones, of which approximately 95% were detected only once. The ten largest clones take up over 0.1% of the sample.

For the CD8 naive samples, CD45RO-negative cells were positively selected for CCR7, yielding a CD45RA+CCR7+ population from which TemRA cells were excluded. Donors were healthy HIV-negative adults with no recently reported acute infections or vaccinations. Only Caucasian adults living in Nashville, Tennessee, USA were represented among the donors. Blood was collected by leukapheresis, and PBMCs were isolated by Ficoll-Histopaque density gradient centrifugation and then cryopreserved in liquid nitrogen vapor phase. Analytical flow cytometry was used to check the purity and quantity of every magnetically sorted T cell population. Each sorted fraction had its genomic DNA isolated and then quantified by UV absorbance on a Nanodrop 2000c. Overall study results and their limits: The small number of donors limited the genetic and exposure-history diversity represented. Only blood was sampled, and tissue TCR repertoires likely differ from those in blood. Incomplete sequencing was indicated by rarefaction of sorted-subset datasets, despite the large sequencing depth. Clonotypes shared by all four sorted-subset donors showed higher generation probabilities than non-shared clonotypes. Sharing across several donors was observed for roughly 5% of naive CD4, about 4% of naive CD8, about 2.3% of memory CD4, and 0.4% of memory CD8 clonotypes. Based on pairwise subsampling, the degree of clonotype sharing among donors was expected to be affected by sequencing depth. Estimated clonotype richness was generally larger for naive than for memory subsets.

V gives up 3 bases and J gives up 1 base, and the segment between their germline ends measures 9 bases. Based on the germline V gene, the CDR1 and CDR2 sequences are MDHEN and SYDVKM. The CDR3 sequence holds 14 residues, the cysteine and phenylalanine included. The retained sequence is limited to the CDR3, 42 bases, with the frame set at the first base. As regards this clone: Which antigen it targets is not known. Base qualities were left out, and no much larger clone turns up one base away.

The TCR comes from a woman between 25 and 40 years old in good health. The material sequenced was naive CD8+ T cells sorted from blood. The cell subset or site label for this specimen denotes: CD45RA+CCR7+. The chain couples TRBV28 to TRBJ1-1; TRBD1 is a weak D gene call, 5 bases matching. The CDR3 has the sequence CASSFKGPNTEAFF. Here is the DNA: TGTGCCAGCAGTTTCAAGGGGCCGAACACTGAAGCTTTCTTT.